This T cell receptor (beta chain) was captured in a study of response to subunit inactivated influenza vaccine. A single record per CDR3 protein comes from TCRdb applying MiXCR to the RT-PCR reads. The table shows about 570,000 distinct CDR3 sequences, with 10% to 12% occurring only once. This clonotype occurred many times. Its antigen is as yet unknown. Findings of the study overall: It was suggested by the authors that few new T cells are recruited by each seasonal influenza vaccination.

These records were also assigned to another study, of T cells expressing NK-cell markers. That work contributes: As the method of synthesis, 5'RACE template switching with UMIs yielded TCR beta cDNA. Of eight sequenced donors, seven were HCMV-seropositive and one HCMV-seronegative. Each of over 5 donors carried dominant NKG2C+ clonotypes accounting for about 1.0-7.0% of CD8+ T cells. The same clonotypes also predominated in the CD3+CD56-NKG2C+ fraction of four donors.

The receptor comes from a man in his fifties or sixties who received an inactivated influenza vaccine. The sequencing used PBMCs from blood, collected on the day of vaccination.

The DNA of the CDR3 is TGCGCCAGCAGCTTGGTCGGGAGTCCTTCAGATACGCAGTATTTT. Translating it yields CASSLVGSPSDTQYF. V usage is TRBV5-1 and J usage is TRBJ2-3, with D perhaps matching TRBD2 (6 bases). Germline lookup yields CDR1 SGHRS and CDR2 YFSETQ. Trimming shortened V by 0 bases and J by 4 bases, and 12 bases separated the two germline ends. This CDR3 comprises 15 residues.